One and the same sample provided the 11 T cell receptor beta chains below, sequenced in a study of blood T cell repertoires in COVID-19. The repertoire was sequenced with immunoSEQ multiplex PCR; TCRdb's copy has only in-frame clones and lacks some. Among approximately 300,000 clones listed, 65% to 85% were seen once. Sequencing input: peripheral blood. These receptors were taken from a person aged 70 to 85 with COVID-19, enrolled during active disease.

The chain couples TRBV19 to TRBJ2-1, with 12 positions matching TRBD2. Looked up from germline, CDR1 is LNHDA and CDR2 is SQIVND (reference sequence). The ends lost 5 bases at V and 4 bases at J; junction bases unmatched: 12. This CDR3 region has 18 residues. CDR3 DNA: TGTGCCAGTAGTTGGACAGCGACTAGCGGGGGCGCTTACAATGAGCAGTTCTTC. Protein sequence: CASSWTATSGGAYNEQFF.

The J gene is TRBJ1-6, the V gene TRBV6-5, with 8 bases lining up with TRBD1. CDR3 length equals 15 residues. CDR1 is MNHEY and CDR2 is SVGAGI in the germline V gene. The V gene end was trimmed by 6 bases and the J gene end by 4 bases; junction bases not matched to a gene: 5. The CDR3 bases are TGTGCCAGCAGAAAACGGGACAGGTATAATTCACCCCTCCACTTT. This translates into CASRKRDRYNSPLHF.

This clone showed up just once. This chain links TRBV9 with TRBJ1-1; D possibly corresponds to TRBD1 (5 bases). V was pared by 2 bases and J by 0 bases, with 23 bases between. The CDR3 consists of 19 residues. The V gene's germline CDR1 is SGDLS and CDR2 YYNGEE. The CDR3, as DNA: TGTGCCAGCAGCGTGAACGCGGTGTCAGGGCCCCATCTGAACACTGAAGCTTTCTTT. Translating it yields CASSVNAVSGPHLNTEAFF.

This chain connects TRBV6-5 to TRBJ2-4; D is uncertain. Deletions cut 9 bases from V and 1 base from J, with 16 bases between. Germline CDR1 is MNHEY and CDR2 is SVGAGI. CDR3 length: 15 amino acids. The CDR3 protein is CASQSGEAAKNIQYF. The DNA of the CDR3 is TGTGCCAGTCAATCTGGAGAGGCGGCCAAAAACATTCAGTACTTC.

The rearrangement links TRBV7-3 to TRBJ1-2, with TRBD1 matching over 8 bases. CDR3 size: 17 residues. CDR1 is SGHTA and CDR2 is FQGTGA in the germline V gene. V trimming: 5 bases; J trimming: 5 bases; junction bases outside the gene matches: 16. The CDR3 sequence is CASSLRDRFTWRYGYTF. CDR3 coding DNA: TGTGCCAGCAGCCTCCGGGACAGGTTCACATGGAGGTATGGCTACACCTTC.

This clone was found a few times. The V call is TRBV4-2, the J call TRBJ2-3; a possible D gene is TRBD2 (6 bases). The CDR3 contains 16 residues. The germline V and J ends were trimmed by 0 bases and 4 bases, with 14 bases remaining between them. Germline V CDR1 and CDR2: LGHNA, YNFKEQ. CDR3 DNA sequence: TGTGCCAGCAGCCAAGACTTCGGCGGGATGGCAGATACGCAGTATTTT. Protein product: CASSQDFGGMADTQYF.

This clone was detected a few times. The chain carries TRBV19 and TRBJ1-6, with 7 bases matching TRBD1. Germline CDR1 reads LNHDA; CDR2 reads SQIVND (reference sequence). V trimming: 6 bases; J trimming: 10 bases; junction bases outside the gene matches: 9. CDR3 length: 14 amino acids. The CDR3 sequence is CASSKRDRDSPLHF. CDR3 coding DNA: TGTGCCAGTAGCAAAAGGGACAGAGACTCACCCCTCCACTTT.

This chain links TRBV7-2 with TRBJ1-2, with a possible D match to TRBD1 (6 bases). The CDR3 runs 12 residues. Germline values: CDR1 SGHTA, CDR2 FQGNSA. V lost 3 bases, J lost 6 bases, and 8 bases lay in between. Written as DNA, the CDR3 is TGTGCCAGCAGCTTCAACAGGGATGGCTACACCTTC. The encoded protein is CASSFNRDGYTF.

This chain uses TRBV2 with TRBJ2-7, with D maybe TRBD2 (5 bases). The V end was cut by 6 bases, the J end by 0 bases, with 18 bases between. Germline V gene data show CDR1 as SNHLY and CDR2 as FYNNEI. This CDR3 spans 16 amino acids. CDR3 loop: CASRIEEGRSSYEQYF. The CDR3 bases are TGTGCCAGCAGGATAGAAGAGGGAAGGAGCTCCTACGAGCAGTACTTC.

J is TRBJ2-7 and V is TRBV28; D remains ambiguous. Germline V gene sequence: CDR1 MDHEN, CDR2 SYDVKM. V was cut by 1 base and J by 3 bases, with 4 bases left in between. The CDR3 covers 12 residues. The CDR3 DNA is TGTGCCAGCAGTTTATCACACTACGAGCAGTACTTC. It specifies CASSLSHYEQYF.

This chain joins TRBV7-2 and TRBJ2-7; 10 bases are a match to TRBD2. The CDR3 has 15 amino acids. Trimming at V came to 6 bases and at J to 2 bases, leaving 7 bases not matched to a gene. Germline V CDR1 and CDR2: SGHTA, FQGNSA. CDR3 coding DNA: TGTGCCAGCAGTTACACTAGCGGGGACGCCTACGAGCAGTACTTC. This encodes CASSYTSGDAYEQYF.